Shown below are 25 T cell receptor beta chains from a single sample sequenced in a study of PD-1 blockade in classical Hodgkin lymphoma. Using immunoSEQ multiplex PCR, the repertoire was profiled, and TCRdb retains in-frame clones only, with some absent. The sample comprises around 8,400 clones, roughly 80% of which are singletons, and about a quarter rests with the top ten. The time point was: cycle 4 day 1 (C4D1), after 6 weeks of nivolumab. No patient escaped relapse after autologous stem cell transplantation, and brentuximab vedotin exposure varied. After PBMCs were thawed, their CD8+ T cells were isolated by magnetic negative selection. The sequencing used CD8+ T cells from blood, collected before the fourth cycle of nivolumab. All receptors derive from a human donor with classical Hodgkin lymphoma.

This chain uses TRBV2 with TRBJ2-7; 12 bases align to TRBD2. This CDR3 spans 18 amino acids. Germline loops: CDR1 SNHLY, CDR2 FYNNEI. The V gene end was trimmed by 7 bases and the J gene end by 3 bases; junction bases not matched to a gene: 16. The CDR3 sequence is CASTWGGLAGSVGYEQYF. CDR3 in DNA: TGTGCCAGCACTTGGGGGGGACTAGCGGGTTCGGTAGGCTACGAGCAGTACTTC. Based on the CDR3 plus reference TRBV2 and TRBJ2-7, the full variable domain is EPEVTQTPSHQVTQMGQEVILRCVPISNHLYFYWYRQILGQKVEFLVSFYNNEISEKSEIFDDQFSVERPDGSNFTLKIRSTKLEDSAMYFCASTWGGLAGSVGYEQYFGPGTRLTVT.

The chain combines TRBV10-1 with TRBJ1-1; unclear D gene. The CDR3 is 15 amino acids. Trimming took off 3 bases at V and 0 bases at J, with 11 bases between the two ends. Germline-derived CDR1 and CDR2 are WNHNN and SYGVQD (reference sequence). The DNA for the CDR3 is TGCGCCAGCAGTGACTTCAGAGAAATGAACACTGAAGCTTTCTTT. Amino acid sequence: CASSDFREMNTEAFF.

This sequence joins TRBV11-2 and TRBJ2-7; D is unclear. Trimming removed 2 bases at V and 7 bases at J, with 6 bases between. The length of the CDR3 is 11 residues. The V gene's germline CDR1 is SGHAT and CDR2 FQNNGV. The CDR3 loop is CASSLLGEQYF. CDR3 bases: TGTGCCAGCAGCTTACTGGGGGAGCAGTACTTC. The complete variable domain, with remaining parts taken from reference TRBV11-2 and TRBJ2-7, reads EAGVAQSPRYKIIEKRQSVAFWCNPISGHATLYWYQQILGQGPKLLIQFQNNGVVDDSQLPKDRFSAERLKGVDSTLKIQPAKLEDSAVYLCASSLLGEQYFGPGTRLTVT.

The gene calls are TRBV4-2 and TRBJ2-7, with TRBD1 matching 7 bases. Germline CDR1 reads LGHNA; CDR2 reads YNFKEQ. Trimming took 2 bases from V and 2 from J; bases not matched to a gene: 3. This CDR3 spans 14 amino acids. CDR3 loop: CASSQTQGAYEQYF. The CDR3 DNA follows: TGTGCCAGCAGCCAAACCCAGGGGGCCTACGAGCAGTACTTC.

J is TRBJ2-2 and V is TRBV5-5; 8 bases fit TRBD1. The CDR3 has 15 amino acids. V shed 2 bases and J 4 bases; nucleotides not matched to a gene: 4. Per germline, CDR1 SGHKS and CDR2 YYEKEE (reference sequence). The CDR3 protein is CASSLGQGVTGELFF. CDR3 nucleotides: TGTGCCAGCAGCTTAGGACAGGGAGTCACCGGGGAGCTGTTTTTT.

The rearrangement links TRBV29-1 to TRBJ2-7; 10 nucleotides line up with TRBD1. CDR3 length: 12 amino acids. V lost 6 bases and J lost 6; bases outside the gene matches: 5. Per the germline V gene, CDR1 is SQVTM and CDR2 is ANQGSEA. The CDR3 region is CSVPRTGGEQYF. The CDR3 DNA is TGCAGCGTACCCCGGACAGGGGGCGAGCAGTACTTC.

The CDR3 sequence: CASSSANRYGYTF. DNA of the CDR3: TGTGCCAGCAGCTCGGCTAATCGCTATGGCTACACCTTC. This sequence joins TRBV7-6 and TRBJ1-2; no clear D gene. V shed 4 bases and J shed 4 bases, with 10 bases lying between them. Looked up from germline, CDR1 is SGHVS and CDR2 is FNYEAQ. The CDR3 consists of 13 residues.

The V call is TRBV5-1, the J call TRBJ2-1; 7 bases fit TRBD2. This CDR3 is built from 15 residues. J was trimmed by 9 bases and V by 7 bases; bases with no gene match: 16. Germline-derived CDR1 and CDR2 are SGHRS and YFSETQ. The CDR3, as DNA: TGCGCCAGCGGAATGACTAGCCCTATTTCAAGTGAGCAGTTCTTC. Translation gives CASGMTSPISSEQFF.

V usage is TRBV5-1 and J usage is TRBJ1-6, with unresolved D. Looked up from germline, CDR1 is SGHRS and CDR2 is YFSETQ. CDR3 length: 17 residues. Trimming took off 1 base at V and 3 bases at J, with 14 bases between the two ends. This chain's CDR3 is CASSLRPAPVYNSPLHF. DNA for the CDR3: TGCGCCAGCAGCTTGCGGCCGGCTCCGGTCTATAATTCACCCCTCCACTTT.

The chain combines TRBV10-3 with TRBJ1-1; D is undetermined. Germline loops: CDR1 ENHRY, CDR2 SYGVKD. CDR3 size: 16 residues. Trimming removed 5 bases from V and 0 bases from J, with 16 bases in between. The CDR3 sequence: CAISREERVMNTEAFF. Written as DNA, the CDR3 is TGTGCCATCAGTCGGGAGGAGCGGGTCATGAACACTGAAGCTTTCTTT.

V usage is TRBV28 and J usage is TRBJ2-7; 10 nucleotides match TRBD1. J gave up 6 bases and V 6 bases, and 8 bases lay outside the gene matches. The CDR3 length is 14 residues. Germline V gene data show CDR1 as MDHEN and CDR2 as SYDVKM. CDR3 nucleotide sequence: TGTGCCAGCAGCGAGGGACAGGGGCATGTCGAGCAGTACTTC. Amino acid sequence: CASSEGQGHVEQYF.

This rearrangement joins TRBV2 to TRBJ2-1; 8 bases agree with TRBD2. Per the germline V gene, CDR1 is SNHLY and CDR2 is FYNNEI. This CDR3 is 16 amino acids long. V shed 3 bases and J 8 bases; nucleotides not matched to a gene: 12. This chain's CDR3 is CASSENGGAGRDEQFF. The CDR3 nucleotides are TGTGCCAGCAGTGAGAACGGGGGGGCCGGGAGGGATGAGCAGTTCTTC.

The J gene is TRBJ2-5, the V gene TRBV5-4; TRBD2 is a possible D gene (5 bases). The CDR3 is 13 amino acids. The V and J ends lost 4 bases and 1 base respectively, with 8 bases between them. Per germline, CDR1 SGHNT and CDR2 YYREEE (reference sequence). DNA for the CDR3: TGTGCCAGCAGCAGTCGGGGCCAAGAGACCCAGTACTTC. Protein product: CASSSRGQETQYF.

The chain is built from TRBV5-4 and TRBJ2-1, with D unresolved. V lost 4 bases to trimming and J lost 6 bases, with 8 bases between them. This CDR3 has 12 residues. Germline V gene sequence: CDR1 SGHNT, CDR2 YYREEE (reference sequence). The CDR3 sequence is CASSPAGNEQFF. The CDR3 nucleotides read TGTGCCAGCAGCCCGGCCGGCAATGAGCAGTTCTTC. Full variable domain (outside the CDR3, taken from reference TRBV5-4 and TRBJ2-1): ETGVTQSPTHLIKTRGQQVTLRCSSQSGHNTVSWYQQALGQGPQFIFQYYREEENGRGNFPPRFSGLQFPNYSSELNVNALELDDSALYLCASSPAGNEQFFGPGTRLTVL.

This clone was detected only a few times. The rearrangement links TRBV5-1 to TRBJ1-1, with 7 bases that match TRBD1. Germline CDR1 reads SGHRS; CDR2 reads YFSETQ. The length of the CDR3 is 17 residues. V was pared by 1 base and J by 1 base, with 10 bases of the junction left unmatched. The CDR3 region has the DNA TGCGCCAGCAGCTTGTACCAGGCGGGGACAGCGAACACTGAAGCTTTCTTT. Translating it yields CASSLYQAGTANTEAFF. Together with reference TRBV5-1 and TRBJ1-1, the CDR3 gives the full variable domain: KAGVTQTPRYLIKTRGQQVTLSCSPISGHRSVSWYQQTPGQGLQFLFEYFSETQRNKGNFPGRFSGRQFSNSRSEMNVSTLELGDSALYLCASSLYQAGTANTEAFFGQGTRLTVV.

V and J are TRBV2 and TRBJ1-6; tentatively, D is TRBD1 (6 bases). V lost 6 bases and J 6 bases, leaving 24 bases between the germline ends. The CDR3 loop spans 18 amino acids. CDR1 SNHLY and CDR2 FYNNEI come from the germline V gene. Written as DNA, the CDR3 is TGTGCCAGCAGGAGCGGGACACTACCCTCCGGGACTAATTCACCCCTCCACTTT. It is translated as CASRSGTLPSGTNSPLHF.

The V and J genes are TRBV13 and TRBJ1-1; D unresolved. CDR1 and CDR2 (germline): PRHDT, FYEKMQ (reference sequence). Deletions cut 5 bases from V and 5 bases from J, with 9 bases between. The CDR3 loop spans 12 amino acids. The CDR3 DNA follows: TGTGCCAGCAGCACCCCCGGGACTGAAGCTTTCTTT. Translated: CASSTPGTEAFF.

V usage is TRBV11-2 and J usage is TRBJ2-5; a possible D gene is TRBD2 (5 bases). The J call may not be correct, given that the DNA end is closer to TRBJ2-7. Germline loops: CDR1 SGHAT, CDR2 FQNNGV. The CDR3 has 17 residues. The DNA of the CDR3 is TGTGCCAGCAGCTTAGAAACGGGGAACCCCCCTACCTACGAGCAGTACTTC. Its protein product is CASSLETGNPPTYEQYF.

The chain has TRBV29-1 and TRBJ1-2; 8 bases are a match to TRBD1. After removal of 7 bases from V and 4 bases from J, the junction contained 5 bases not matched to a gene. This CDR3 has 12 amino acids. The germline V gene has CDR1 SQVTM and CDR2 ANQGSEA. CDR3 DNA sequence: TGCAGCGGGGACAGGATTGGCTATGGCTACACCTTC. It yields the protein CSGDRIGYGYTF.

The V call is TRBV30, the J call TRBJ2-7; D is unresolved. The V end lost 5 bases, the J end lost 7 bases, and 15 bases lay between the germline ends. The CDR3 loop spans 12 amino acids. From germline, CDR1 is GTSNPN and CDR2 SVGIG (reference sequence). The CDR3 reads CAWAPGLEEQYF. The CDR3 nucleotides are TGTGCCTGGGCGCCTGGGCTGGAGGAGCAGTACTTC.

The chain employs TRBV4-1 and TRBJ1-1; tentative D call: TRBD1 (5 bases). The CDR3 loop spans 15 amino acids. V lost 3 bases, J lost 8 bases, and 19 bases lay in between. Germline CDR1 and CDR2: MGHRA and YSYEKL. The DNA of the CDR3 is TGCGCCAGCAGCCAGGAGGGGTTCGCGGGAATGGAAGCTTTCTTT. This encodes CASSQEGFAGMEAFF.

The chain carries TRBV5-1 and TRBJ2-7, with 11 bases identical to TRBD2. The CDR3 runs 15 residues. CDR1 is SGHRS and CDR2 is YFSETQ in the germline V gene. The junction had 1 base not matched to a gene; V was cut back by 2 bases and J by 0 bases. The CDR3 region is CASSFTSGGSYEQYF. CDR3 bases: TGCGCCAGCAGCTTTACTAGCGGGGGCTCCTACGAGCAGTACTTC. The whole variable domain, remainder taken from reference TRBV5-1 and TRBJ2-7, is KAGVTQTPRYLIKTRGQQVTLSCSPISGHRSVSWYQQTPGQGLQFLFEYFSETQRNKGNFPGRFSGRQFSNSRSEMNVSTLELGDSALYLCASSFTSGGSYEQYFGPGTRLTVT.

The V gene is TRBV5-6, the J gene TRBJ1-5; TRBD1 is a possible D gene (6 bases). The CDR3 loop spans 16 amino acids. V lost 0 bases, J lost 7 bases, and 17 bases lay in between. CDR1 and CDR2 (germline): SGHDT, YYEEEE. The chain's CDR3 is CASSLGAGWGQQPQHF. CDR3 in DNA: TGTGCCAGCAGCTTGGGGGCTGGCTGGGGGCAACAGCCCCAGCATTTT.

This clone was observed once. V is TRBV7-9 and J is TRBJ1-2; D remains unclear. The germline V gene has CDR1 SEHNR and CDR2 FQNEAQ (reference sequence). V gave up 2 bases and J gave up 7 bases, with 14 bases separating them. This CDR3 is 14 amino acids long. As DNA, the CDR3 is TGTGCCAGCAGCTTACTTTTAGAACTAGGTGGCTACACCTTC. It codes for CASSLLLELGGYTF.

The chain carries TRBV6-5 and TRBJ2-7; D is undetermined. The CDR3 runs to 13 residues. From germline, CDR1 is MNHEY and CDR2 SVGAGI. V lost 2 bases and J 1 base, leaving 6 bases between the germline ends. The CDR3 sequence: CASSYRASYEQYF. In nucleotides, the CDR3 is TGTGCCAGCAGTTACAGGGCATCCTACGAGCAGTACTTC.